This TCR beta chain stems from a study of early T cells in non-severe SARS-CoV-2 infection. In TCRdb, the 5' RACE reads were re-called with MiXCR into one record per CDR3 protein. The profile shows some 49,000 distinct CDR3 sequences, around 4.6% of them singletons. The CDR3 runs to 12 residues. Germline V CDR1 and CDR2: MNHNS, SASEGT. V was shortened by 8 bases and J by 1 base, with 8 bases between the two germline ends. This clonotype was seen ten or more times. The source material was whole blood. The chain employs TRBV6-1 and TRBJ1-1, with unresolved D. The clonotype comes from an adult who was a healthcare worker with PCR-confirmed SARS-CoV-2 infection or an uninfected control (not recorded which). CDR3 protein: CASLIWNTEAFF. The CDR3 DNA is TGTGCCAGCCTGATTTGGAACACTGAAGCTTTCTTT.